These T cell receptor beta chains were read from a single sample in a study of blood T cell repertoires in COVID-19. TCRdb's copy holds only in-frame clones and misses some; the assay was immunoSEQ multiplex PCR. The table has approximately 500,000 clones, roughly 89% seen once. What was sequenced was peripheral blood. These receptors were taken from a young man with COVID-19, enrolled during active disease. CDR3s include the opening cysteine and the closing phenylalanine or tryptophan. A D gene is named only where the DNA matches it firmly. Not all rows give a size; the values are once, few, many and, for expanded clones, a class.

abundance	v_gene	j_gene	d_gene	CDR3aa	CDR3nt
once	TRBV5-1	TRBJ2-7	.	CASSLGAGYEQYF	TGCGCCAGCAGCTTGGGGGCCGGCTACGAGCAGTACTTC
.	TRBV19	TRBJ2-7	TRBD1	CASSNPGQGVNEQYF	TGTGCCAGTAGTAATCCGGGACAGGGCGTAAACGAGCAGTACTTC
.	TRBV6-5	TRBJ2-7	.	CASSQGHRSEQYF	TGTGCCAGCAGTCAGGGACATCGTTCCGAGCAGTACTTC
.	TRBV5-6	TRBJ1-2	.	CASSLVAGHSNYGYTF	TGTGCCAGCAGCTTGGTGGCAGGGCACTCTAACTATGGCTACACCTTC
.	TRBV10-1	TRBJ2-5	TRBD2	CASSERAGDQETQYF	TGCGCCAGCAGTGAGCGAGCGGGAGACCAAGAGACCCAGTACTTC
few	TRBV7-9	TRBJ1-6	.	CASSLVWVESPLHF	TGTGCCAGCAGCTTAGTCTGGGTGGAGTCACCCCTCCACTTT
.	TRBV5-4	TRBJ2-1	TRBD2	CASSLELAGGIIGNEQFF	TGTGCCAGCAGCTTGGAGCTAGCGGGAGGGATCATCGGGAATGAGCAGTTCTTC
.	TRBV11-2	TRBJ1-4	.	CASSLVTGSPNEKLFF	TGTGCCAGCAGCTTAGTAACAGGTTCTCCTAATGAAAAACTGTTTTTT
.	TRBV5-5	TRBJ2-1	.	CASSLGVYGVEQFF	TGTGCCAGCAGCTTGGGTGTCTACGGGGTAGAGCAGTTCTTC
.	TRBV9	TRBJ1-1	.	CASSGPNRDKNTEAFF	TGTGCCAGCAGCGGCCCCAACCGGGACAAAAACACTGAAGCTTTCTTT
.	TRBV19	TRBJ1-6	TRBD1	CARGTEDSPLHF	TGTGCGAGAGGGACAGAGGATTCACCCCTCCACTTT
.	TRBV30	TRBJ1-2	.	CAWRRDSFSHGYTF	TGTGCCTGGAGGAGAGACAGCTTTAGCCATGGCTACACCTTC
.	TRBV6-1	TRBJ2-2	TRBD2	CASSEVGLAATGELFF	TGTGCCAGCAGTGAAGTGGGACTAGCGGCGACCGGGGAGCTGTTTTTT
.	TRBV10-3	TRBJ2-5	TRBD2	CAIRSGGQETQYF	TGTGCCATTCGAAGCGGGGGACAAGAGACCCAGTACTTC
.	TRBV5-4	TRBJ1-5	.	CASSEGLGAEQPQHF	TGTGCCAGCAGCGAAGGATTGGGGGCGGAACAGCCCCAGCATTTT
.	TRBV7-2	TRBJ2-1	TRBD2	CASSLRLAGAGRYNEQFF	TGTGCCAGCAGCTTAAGGCTAGCGGGGGCCGGGAGGTACAATGAGCAGTTCTTC
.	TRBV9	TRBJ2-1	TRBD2	CASSPLAGQYNEQFF	TGTGCCAGCAGCCCACTAGCGGGACAGTACAATGAGCAGTTCTTC
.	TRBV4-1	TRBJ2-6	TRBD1	CASSPAEGTELIGANVLTF	TGCGCCAGCAGCCCAGCCGAGGGGACAGAGCTGATTGGGGCCAACGTCCTGACTTTC
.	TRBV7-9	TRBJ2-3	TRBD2	CASSFPGLANRDTQYF	TGTGCCAGCAGCTTCCCGGGACTAGCGAATCGAGATACGCAGTATTTT
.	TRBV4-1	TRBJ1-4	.	CASSQGEGVGEKLFF	TGCGCCAGCAGCCAAGGTGAAGGGGTAGGGGAAAAACTGTTTTTT
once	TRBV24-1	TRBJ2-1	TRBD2	CATSQNVGGRTYNEQFF	TGTGCCACCAGTCAAAACGTGGGGGGGAGGACCTACAATGAGCAGTTCTTC
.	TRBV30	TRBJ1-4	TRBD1	CAWSVSAWSRQGRIVFF	TGTGCCTGGAGTGTATCAGCTTGGTCTCGACAGGGGAGAATCGTGTTTTTT
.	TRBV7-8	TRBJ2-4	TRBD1	CASSLTGQGVKNIQYF	TGTGCCAGCAGCTTAACAGGACAGGGTGTGAAAAACATTCAGTACTTC
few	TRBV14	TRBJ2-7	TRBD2	CASSQDRGGGSVYEQYF	TGTGCCAGCAGCCAAGATCGGGGGGGCGGGTCAGTCTACGAGCAGTACTTC
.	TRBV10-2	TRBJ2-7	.	CASSYREAVEQYF	TGCGCCAGCAGTTACAGGGAAGCGGTCGAGCAGTACTTC
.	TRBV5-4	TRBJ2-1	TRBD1	CASSFGPTGGDEQFF	TGTGCCAGCAGCTTTGGTCCGACAGGGGGGGATGAGCAGTTCTTC
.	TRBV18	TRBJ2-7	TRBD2	CASSPSGLAGHEQYF	TGTGCCAGCTCACCCTCGGGACTAGCGGGCCACGAGCAGTACTTC
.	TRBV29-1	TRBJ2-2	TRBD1	CSVENRGITGELFF	TGCAGCGTTGAGAACAGGGGGATAACCGGGGAGCTGTTTTTT
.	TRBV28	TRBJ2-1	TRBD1	CASSLSSGQEYNEQFF	TGTGCCAGCAGTTTATCCTCGGGACAGGAGTACAATGAGCAGTTCTTC
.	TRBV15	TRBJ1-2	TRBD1	CATNWGQAAGDYGYTF	TGTGCCACCAATTGGGGACAGGCGGCGGGGGACTATGGCTACACCTTC
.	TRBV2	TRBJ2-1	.	CASSTGEEGEQFF	TGTGCCAGCAGCACGGGGGAGGAGGGCGAGCAGTTCTTC
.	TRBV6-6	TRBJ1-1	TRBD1	CASRVPGQGEGTEAFF	TGTGCCAGCAGAGTACCGGGACAGGGGGAAGGCACTGAAGCTTTCTTT
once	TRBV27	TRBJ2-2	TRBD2	CASSSLAGVPTGELFF	TGTGCCAGCAGTTCTCTAGCGGGAGTTCCCACCGGGGAGCTGTTTTTT
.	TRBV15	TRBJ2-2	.	CATSGGPSTGELFF	TGTGCCACCAGCGGAGGTCCGTCGACCGGGGAGCTGTTTTTT
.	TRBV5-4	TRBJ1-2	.	CASSFSGVDYGYTF	TGTGCCAGCAGCTTTTCAGGGGTTGACTATGGCTACACCTTC
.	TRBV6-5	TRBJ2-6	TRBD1	CASSSDRVAGANVLTF	TGTGCCAGCAGTTCGGACAGGGTGGCTGGGGCCAACGTCCTGACTTTC
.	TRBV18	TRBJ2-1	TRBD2	CASSPLAGAYNEQFF	TGTGCCAGCTCACCACTAGCGGGAGCCTACAATGAGCAGTTCTTC
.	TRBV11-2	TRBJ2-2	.	CASSLVDFGELFF	TGTGCCAGCAGCTTAGTAGATTTCGGGGAGCTGTTTTTT
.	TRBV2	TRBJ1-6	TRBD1	CASDWDRNSPLHF	TGTGCCAGCGATTGGGACAGAAATTCACCCCTCCACTTT
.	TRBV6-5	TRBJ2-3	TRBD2	CASTGTRLFTQYF	TGTGCCAGCACCGGGACTAGGCTTTTTACGCAGTATTTT
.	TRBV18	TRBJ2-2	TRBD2	CASSPSLAGVTGELFF	TGTGCCAGCTCGCCCTCACTAGCGGGAGTCACCGGGGAGCTGTTTTTT